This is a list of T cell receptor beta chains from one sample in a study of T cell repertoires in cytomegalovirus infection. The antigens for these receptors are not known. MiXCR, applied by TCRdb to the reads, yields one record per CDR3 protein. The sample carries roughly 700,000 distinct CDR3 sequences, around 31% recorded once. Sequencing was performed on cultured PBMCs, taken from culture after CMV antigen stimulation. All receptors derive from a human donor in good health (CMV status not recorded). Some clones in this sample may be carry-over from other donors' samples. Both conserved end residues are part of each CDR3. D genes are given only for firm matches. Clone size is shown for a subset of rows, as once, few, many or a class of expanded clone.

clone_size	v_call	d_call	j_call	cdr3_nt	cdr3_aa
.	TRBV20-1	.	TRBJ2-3	TGCAGTGCAAGGGGGGACTTACTCACAGATACGCAGTATTTT	CSARGDLLTDTQYF
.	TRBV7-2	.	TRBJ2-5	TGTGCCAGCAGCATCCAAATCACGGGACAAGGAGAGACCCAGTACTTC	CASSIQITGQGETQYF
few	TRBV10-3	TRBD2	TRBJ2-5	TGTGCCGCCTCCCCTAGCGGGAGAGAAGAGACCCAGTACTTC	CAASPSGREETQYF
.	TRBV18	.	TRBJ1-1	TGTGCCAGCTCACCGAGTGGATCCACTGAAGCTTTCTTT	CASSPSGSTEAFF
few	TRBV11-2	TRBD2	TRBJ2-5	TGTGCCAGCAGCAGAGGGTCGGCGGGGGGAGAGACCCAGTACTTC	CASSRGSAGGETQYF
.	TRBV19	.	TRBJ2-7	TGTGCCAGTAGTATTTTGGGGGGTGAGCAGTACTTC	CASSILGGEQYF
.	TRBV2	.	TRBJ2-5	TGTGCCAGCAGTCGTAAGGGGACCCAGTACTTC	CASSRKGTQYF
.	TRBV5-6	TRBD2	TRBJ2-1	TGTGCCAGCAGCTTGGCCGTTAGCGGGAACGATGAGCAGTTCTTC	CASSLAVSGNDEQFF
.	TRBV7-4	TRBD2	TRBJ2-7	TGTGCCAGCACCCCGAGCCCGGAAGAGAGACTAGCGGGAGACGAGCAGTACTTC	CASTPSPEERLAGDEQYF
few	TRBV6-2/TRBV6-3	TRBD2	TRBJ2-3	TGTGCCACCACCGAGCCTAGCGGAAGAACAGATACGCAGTATTTT	CATTEPSGRTDTQYF
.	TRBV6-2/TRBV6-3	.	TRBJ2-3	TGTGCCAGCAGCAACAGCGGTCTACACACAGATACGCAGTATTTT	CASSNSGLHTDTQYF
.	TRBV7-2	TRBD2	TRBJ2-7	TGTGCCAGCAGCCGCGGACTAGCGGGGGGAACCGAGCAGTACTTC	CASSRGLAGGTEQYF
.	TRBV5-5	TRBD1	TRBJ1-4	TGTGCCAGCGGACAGGCAACTAATGAAAAACTGTTTTTT	CASGQATNEKLFF
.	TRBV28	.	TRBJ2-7	TGTGCCAGCAGTTTGCACAGACCGAGCTCCTACGAGCAGTACTTC	CASSLHRPSSYEQYF
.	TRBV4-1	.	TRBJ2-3	TGCGCCAGCAGCCAAGAGGTGTGGGTGGATACGCAGTATTTT	CASSQEVWVDTQYF
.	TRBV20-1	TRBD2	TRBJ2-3	TGCAGTGCTTCCGGACTAGCGGGGGATCGGGCGGATACGCAGTATTTT	CSASGLAGDRADTQYF
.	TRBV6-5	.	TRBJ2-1	TGTGCCAGCAGTTACTCCGGGGCCTTAAATGAGCAGTTCTTC	CASSYSGALNEQFF
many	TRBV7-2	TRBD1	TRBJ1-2	TGTGCCAGCAGCTTAGTGGGGGACAGCATATATGGCTACACCTTC	CASSLVGDSIYGYTF
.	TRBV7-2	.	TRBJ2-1	TGTGCCAGCAGCTTAGTGGGCCCTGGTGAGCAGTTCTTC	CASSLVGPGEQFF
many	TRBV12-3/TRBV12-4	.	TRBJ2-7	TGTGCCAGCAGTTTAAGAGGAGGGGACTACGAGCAGTACTTC	CASSLRGGDYEQYF
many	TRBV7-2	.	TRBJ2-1	TGTGCCAGCAGCTTAGTTGGGACTGGGAATGAGCAGTTCTTC	CASSLVGTGNEQFF
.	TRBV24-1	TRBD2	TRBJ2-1	TGTGCCACCAGTGAAACGACTAGCGGGAGCTACAATGAGCAGTTCTTC	CATSETTSGSYNEQFF
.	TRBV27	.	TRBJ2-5	TGTGCCAGCAGTTTATCTCCGGGGAACCTGAAGACCCAGTACTTC	CASSLSPGNLKTQYF